The 18 T cell receptor beta chains below all came from one sample that was sequenced in a study of T cell responses to AZD1222 COVID-19 vaccine (dated by TCRdb to the early 2020s). The time point label corresponds to: about 28 days (+/-7) after the second vaccine dose. Library preparation employed the immunoSEQ multiplex PCR assay. TCRdb obtained this table from immuneACCESS and retained in-frame rearrangements with V and J assigned. These tables miss some clones; where compared with another copy, unresolved V genes account for less than half of the shortfall, and the remainder is unexplained. The table for this sample lists about 150,000 clones; approximately 92% of them were counted only once. The ten largest account for more than 3% of the sample. The sample in question was peripheral blood, obtained 28 days after the second AZD1222 dose. These receptors all stem from an adult who received the AZD1222 COVID-19 vaccine.

CDR3 nucleotides: TGCAGCGCCGGAGGGGGGGCTACCTTGAACACTGAAGCTTTCTTT. It yields the protein CSAGGGATLNTEAFF. The chain links TRBV29-1 to TRBJ1-1; D is perhaps TRBD1 (6 bases). The CDR3 has 15 residues. Deletions cut 7 bases from V and 0 bases from J, with 18 bases between. Germline CDR1 is SQVTM and CDR2 is ANQGSEA.

V gene TRBV27 combines with J gene TRBJ1-6; TRBD1 matches at 7 bases. V shed 8 bases, J shed 6 bases, and the junction held 7 bases outside the gene matches. The CDR3 is 14 amino acids. Germline V gene data show CDR1 as MNHEY and CDR2 as SMNVEV (reference sequence). The CDR3 sequence is CASGAGGGNSPLHF. DNA of the CDR3: TGTGCCAGCGGGGCAGGGGGGGGTAATTCACCCCTCCACTTT.

This clone was seen a handful of times. The chain combines TRBV5-1 with TRBJ1-2; weak D call: TRBD1 (5 bases). Trimming took 3 bases from V and 7 from J, leaving 10 bases between them. Germline V lookup: CDR1 SGHRS, CDR2 YFSETQ. The CDR3 is 12 amino acids. The CDR3 loop reads CASSSGFRGYTF. The CDR3 DNA follows: TGCGCCAGCAGCTCAGGGTTTCGTGGCTACACCTTC.

This chain's CDR3 is CASIENRGRGNEQFF. The CDR3 nucleotides read TGTGCCAGCATCGAAAACAGGGGGAGAGGCAATGAGCAGTTCTTC. This sequence joins TRBV11-2 and TRBJ2-1, with 8 bases fitting TRBD1. Germline V gene data show CDR1 as SGHAT and CDR2 as FQNNGV. This CDR3 region has 15 residues. Trimming removed 7 bases from V and 6 bases from J; junction bases left unmatched: 11.

This clone was recorded once. V and J are TRBV11-2 and TRBJ1-3; no definite D call. This CDR3 is 16 amino acids long. Germline V gene lookup returns CDR1 SGHAT and CDR2 FQNNGV. Trimming removed 6 bases at V and 0 bases at J, with 15 bases between. In nucleotides, the CDR3 is TGTGCCAGCAGACCCACAATGGCCTCCTCTGGAAACACCATATATTTT. Its protein is CASRPTMASSGNTIYF. Using reference TRBV11-2 and TRBJ1-3 for the parts outside the CDR3, the full variable domain is EAGVAQSPRYKIIEKRQSVAFWCNPISGHATLYWYQQILGQGPKLLIQFQNNGVVDDSQLPKDRFSAERLKGVDSTLKIQPAKLEDSAVYLCASRPTMASSGNTIYFGEGSWLTVV.

The V and J genes are TRBV14 and TRBJ1-2; the D is unclear. The CDR3 has 13 residues. In germline, CDR1 is SGHDN, CDR2 FVKESK. V lost 0 bases, J lost 2 bases, and 4 bases lay in between. The CDR3 sequence is CASSQDRNYGYTF. The DNA of the CDR3 is TGTGCCAGCAGCCAAGACAGAAACTATGGCTACACCTTC. Looking up the rest from reference TRBV14 and TRBJ1-2 gives the full variable domain: EAGVTQFPSHSVIEKGQTVTLRCDPISGHDNLYWYRRVMGKEIKFLLHFVKESKQDESGMPNNRFLAERTGGTYSTLKVQPAELEDSGVYFCASSQDRNYGYTFGSGTRLTVV.

The chain couples TRBV11-2 to TRBJ1-2, with D hard to call. The CDR3 is made up of 13 amino acids. V was clipped by 0 bases and J by 3 bases, with 5 bases between them. From germline, CDR1 is SGHAT and CDR2 FQNNGV. The CDR3: CASSLEGHYGYTF. The CDR3 nucleotides read TGTGCCAGCAGCTTAGAAGGCCACTATGGCTACACCTTC.

V is TRBV19 and J is TRBJ2-3; D remains ambiguous. Germline CDR1 reads LNHDA; CDR2 reads SQIVND (reference sequence). The ends were cut back, 2 bases at V and 2 bases at J, with 11 bases in the middle. CDR3 length equals 15 residues. This chain's CDR3 is CASSISPVTTDTQYF. DNA of the CDR3: TGTGCCAGTAGTATAAGTCCGGTCACCACAGATACGCAGTATTTT.

The genes are TRBV5-4 and TRBJ2-7; 10 positions match TRBD2. V lost 3 bases and J lost 7; bases outside the gene matches: 10. This CDR3 is built from 15 residues. Germline V gene lookup returns CDR1 SGHNT and CDR2 YYREEE (reference sequence). CDR3: CASSSSSGRRQEQYF. CDR3 sequence (DNA): TGTGCCAGCAGCTCCTCTAGCGGGAGAAGGCAGGAGCAGTACTTC.

The chain carries TRBV7-9 and TRBJ1-2; 10 bases are shared with TRBD1. V shed 0 bases and J 8 bases; nucleotides not matched to a gene: 12. The length of the CDR3 is 17 residues. Germline V CDR1 and CDR2: SEHNR, FQNEAQ (reference sequence). CDR3 in DNA: TGTGCCAGCAGCTTAGCCGCCCGGGGGGGACAGGGGCAAGGCTACACCTTC. Protein sequence: CASSLAARGGQGQGYTF.

The chain couples TRBV2 to TRBJ1-2, with a weak D call TRBD1 (5 bases). The germline V gene encodes CDR1 SNHLY and CDR2 FYNNEI. The V end lost 6 bases, the J end lost 2 bases, and 13 bases lay between the germline ends. The CDR3 loop spans 14 amino acids. CDR3 region: CASRPGLSNYGYTF. The CDR3 region has the DNA TGTGCCAGCAGACCGGGACTTTCAAACTATGGCTACACCTTC.

This clone was observed a single time. The rearrangement links TRBV6-5 to TRBJ1-2; 8 bases map to TRBD1. Germline V lookup: CDR1 MNHEY, CDR2 SVGAGI. The junction had 10 bases not matched to a gene; V was cut back by 8 bases and J by 8 bases. The CDR3 length is 13 residues. In DNA, the CDR3 is TGTGCCAGCCGGGGGCAGAGGACAGGGGGCTACACCTTC. This sequence encodes CASRGQRTGGYTF.

The chain is built from TRBV12-3 or TRBV12-4 and TRBJ1-6; no firm D call. The CDR3 has 13 residues. V shed 3 bases and J shed 5 bases, with 5 bases lying between them. The CDR3 nucleotides read TGTGCCAGCAGTTTTCGGGATAATTCACCCCTCCACTTT. Translation gives CASSFRDNSPLHF.

This sequence joins TRBV3-1 (or the pseudogene TRBV3-2) and TRBJ1-1; TRBD1 is a possible D gene (5 bases). The V and J ends lost 5 bases and 0 bases respectively, with 13 bases between them. The CDR3 has 15 residues. The germline gives CDR1 LGHDT, CDR2 YNNKEL (reference sequence). CDR3 bases: TGTGCCAGCAGCGAAGCGGGGCAGTTGAACACTGAAGCTTTCTTT. Translation gives CASSEAGQLNTEAFF.

V is TRBV27 and J is TRBJ2-6; D is unresolved. The germline gives CDR1 MNHEY, CDR2 SMNVEV (reference sequence). The CDR3 has 16 residues. Trimming shortened V by 3 bases and J by 1 base, and 10 bases separated the two germline ends. The CDR3 nucleotides are TGTGCCAGCAGTTTCTCGGGCAGTTCTGGGGCCAACGTCCTGACTTTC. Encoded protein: CASSFSGSSGANVLTF.

V gene TRBV28 combines with J gene TRBJ2-7, with 7 bases that match TRBD1. This CDR3 contains 12 residues. Germline CDR1 MDHEN, CDR2 SYDVKM. Trimming removed 8 bases from V and 4 bases from J; junction bases left unmatched: 5. As DNA, the CDR3 is TGTGCCAGCGGGACAGTTAGGTACGAGCAGTACTTC. This codes for CASGTVRYEQYF.

This chain uses TRBV6-1 with TRBJ2-5; 7 nucleotides align to TRBD2. The CDR3 covers 16 residues. CDR1 and CDR2 (germline): MNHNS, SASEGT. Germline trimming cut 2 bases from V and 2 bases from J; bases unmatched to any gene: 8. DNA for the CDR3: TGTGCCAGCAGTGAAACGGGTGCGGGAGTACAAGAGACCCAGTACTTC. Its translation: CASSETGAGVQETQYF.

The rearrangement joins TRBV7-9 to TRBJ2-1; 10 nucleotides match TRBD2. Unmatched junction bases numbered 11, after V lost 2 bases and J lost 10 bases. This CDR3 has 16 residues. Per the germline V gene, CDR1 is SEHNR and CDR2 is FQNEAQ (reference sequence). The CDR3 region has the DNA TGTGCCAGCAGCTTATGGGAGCGGGAGGGCCACCGCGAGCAGTTCTTC. It yields the protein CASSLWEREGHREQFF.